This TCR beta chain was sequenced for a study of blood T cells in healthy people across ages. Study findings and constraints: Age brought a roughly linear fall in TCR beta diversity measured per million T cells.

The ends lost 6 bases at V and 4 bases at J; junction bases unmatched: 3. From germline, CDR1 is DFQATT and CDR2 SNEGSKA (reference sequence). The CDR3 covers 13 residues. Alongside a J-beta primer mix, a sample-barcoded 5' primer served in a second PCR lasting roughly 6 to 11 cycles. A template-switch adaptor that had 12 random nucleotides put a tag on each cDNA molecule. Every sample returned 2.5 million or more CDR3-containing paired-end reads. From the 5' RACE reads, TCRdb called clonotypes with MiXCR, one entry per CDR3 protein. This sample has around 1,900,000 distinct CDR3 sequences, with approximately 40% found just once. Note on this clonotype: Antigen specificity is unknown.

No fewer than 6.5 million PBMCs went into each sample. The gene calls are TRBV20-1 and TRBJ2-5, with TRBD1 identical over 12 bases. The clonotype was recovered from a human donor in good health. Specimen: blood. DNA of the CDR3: TGCAGTGCCTGGGACAGGGGGCGAGAGACCCAGTACTTC. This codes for CSAWDRGRETQYF.